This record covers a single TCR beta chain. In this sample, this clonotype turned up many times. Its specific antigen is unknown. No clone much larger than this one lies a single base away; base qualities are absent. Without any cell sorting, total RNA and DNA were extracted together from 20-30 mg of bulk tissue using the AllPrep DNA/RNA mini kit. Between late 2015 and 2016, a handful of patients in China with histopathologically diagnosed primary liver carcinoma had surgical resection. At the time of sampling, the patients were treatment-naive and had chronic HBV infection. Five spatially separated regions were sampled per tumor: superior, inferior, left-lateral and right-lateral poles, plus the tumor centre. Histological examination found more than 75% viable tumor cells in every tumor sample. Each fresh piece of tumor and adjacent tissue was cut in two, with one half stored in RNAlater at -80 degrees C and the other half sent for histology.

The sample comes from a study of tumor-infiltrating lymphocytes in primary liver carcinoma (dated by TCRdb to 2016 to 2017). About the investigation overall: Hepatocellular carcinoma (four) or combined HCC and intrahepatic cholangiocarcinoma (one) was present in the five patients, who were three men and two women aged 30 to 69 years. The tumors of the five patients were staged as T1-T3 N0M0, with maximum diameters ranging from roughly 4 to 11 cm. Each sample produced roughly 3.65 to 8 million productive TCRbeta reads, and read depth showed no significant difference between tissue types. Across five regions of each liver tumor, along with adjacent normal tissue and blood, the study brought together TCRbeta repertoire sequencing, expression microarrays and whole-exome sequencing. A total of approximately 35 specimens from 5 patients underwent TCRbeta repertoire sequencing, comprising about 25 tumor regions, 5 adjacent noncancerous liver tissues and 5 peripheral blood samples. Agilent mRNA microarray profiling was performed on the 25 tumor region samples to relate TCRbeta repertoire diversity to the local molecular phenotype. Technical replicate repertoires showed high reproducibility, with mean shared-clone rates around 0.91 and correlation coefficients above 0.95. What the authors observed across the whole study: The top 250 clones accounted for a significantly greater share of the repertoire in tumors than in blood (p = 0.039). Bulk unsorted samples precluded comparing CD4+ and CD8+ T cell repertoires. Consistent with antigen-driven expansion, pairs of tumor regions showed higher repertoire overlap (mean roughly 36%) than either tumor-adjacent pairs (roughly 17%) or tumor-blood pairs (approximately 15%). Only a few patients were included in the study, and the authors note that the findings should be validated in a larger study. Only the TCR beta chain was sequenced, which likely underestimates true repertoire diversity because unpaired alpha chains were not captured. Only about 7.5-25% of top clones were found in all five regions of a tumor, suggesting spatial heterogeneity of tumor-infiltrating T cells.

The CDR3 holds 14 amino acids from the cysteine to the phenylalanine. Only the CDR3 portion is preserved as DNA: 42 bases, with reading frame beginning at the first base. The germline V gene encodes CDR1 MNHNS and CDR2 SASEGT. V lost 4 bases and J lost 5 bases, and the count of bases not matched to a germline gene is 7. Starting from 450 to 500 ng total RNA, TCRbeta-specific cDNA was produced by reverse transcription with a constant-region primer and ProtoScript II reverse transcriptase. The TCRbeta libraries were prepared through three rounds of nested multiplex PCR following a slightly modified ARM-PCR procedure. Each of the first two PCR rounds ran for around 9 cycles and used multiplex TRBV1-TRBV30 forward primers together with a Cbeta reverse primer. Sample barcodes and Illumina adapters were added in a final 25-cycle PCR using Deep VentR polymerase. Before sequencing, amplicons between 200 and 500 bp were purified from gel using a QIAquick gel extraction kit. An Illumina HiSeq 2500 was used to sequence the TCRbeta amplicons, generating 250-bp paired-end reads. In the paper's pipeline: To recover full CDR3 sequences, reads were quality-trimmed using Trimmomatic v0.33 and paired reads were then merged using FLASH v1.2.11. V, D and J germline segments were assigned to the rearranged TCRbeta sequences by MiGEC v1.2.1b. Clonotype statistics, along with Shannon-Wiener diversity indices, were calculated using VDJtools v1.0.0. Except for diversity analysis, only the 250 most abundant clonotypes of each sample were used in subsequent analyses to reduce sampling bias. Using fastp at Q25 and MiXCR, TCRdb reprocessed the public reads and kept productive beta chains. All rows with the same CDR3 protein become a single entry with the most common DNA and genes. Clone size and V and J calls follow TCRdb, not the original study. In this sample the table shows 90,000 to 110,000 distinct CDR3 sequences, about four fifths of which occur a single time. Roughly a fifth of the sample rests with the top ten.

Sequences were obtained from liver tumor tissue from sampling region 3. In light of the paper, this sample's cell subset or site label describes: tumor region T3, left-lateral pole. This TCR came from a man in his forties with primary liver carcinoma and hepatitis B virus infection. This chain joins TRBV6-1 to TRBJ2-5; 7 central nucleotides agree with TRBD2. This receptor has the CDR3 CASSAGLVQETQYF. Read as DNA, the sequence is TGTGCCAGCAGTGCAGGACTAGTCCAGGAGACCCAGTACTTC.